A single sample is the source of the 32 T cell receptor beta chains below, sequenced in a study of blood T cells in healthy people across ages. A sample-barcoded 5' primer and a J-beta primer mix were used in a second PCR of about 7 to 12 cycles. One entry per CDR3 protein results from TCRdb running MiXCR on the 5' RACE reads. This table holds more than 900,000 distinct CDR3 sequences, around 29% found once. These data are also associated with another study on T cells of mothers and their children.

Sample: blood. The receptors stem from a woman aged 40 to 55 in good health.

This clonotype was detected only a few times. The V call is TRBV15, the J call TRBJ1-3; unclear D gene. Per the germline V gene, CDR1 is LNHNV and CDR2 is YYDKDF (reference sequence). The CDR3 runs 15 residues. With 1 base removed from V and 0 bases from J, the gap between germline ends came to 7 bases. CDR3 sequence reads: CATSRGGTSGNTIYF. DNA of the CDR3: TGTGCCACCAGCAGAGGCGGAACCTCTGGAAACACCATATATTTT. The variable domain in full, with the rest retrieved from reference TRBV15 and TRBJ1-3, is DAMVIQNPRYQVTQFGKPVTLSCSQTLNHNVMYWYQQKSSQAPKLLFHYYDKDFNNEADTPDNFQSRRPNTSFCFLDIRSPGLGDTAMYLCATSRGGTSGNTIYFGEGSWLTVV.

In the case of this clonotype: This could be a read error, since a much larger clone is one nucleotide away. The chain uses TRBV12-3 or TRBV12-4 and TRBJ2-5; the match to TRBD2 covers 7 bases. The trim removed 5 bases at V and 5 bases at J, leaving 8 bases unmatched. The CDR3 totals 14 residues. The CDR3 region is CASSRASGAETQYF. CDR3 nucleotides: TGTGCCAGCAGTCGGGCTAGCGGCGCGGAGACCCAGTACTTC.

About this clonotype itself: Mismatch with germline at one junction end may stem from a read error. The rearrangement joins TRBV7-9 to TRBJ2-1, with TRBD2 matching 13 bases. Germline V lookup: CDR1 SEHNR, CDR2 FQNEAQ (reference sequence). The CDR3 consists of 17 residues. CDR3 sequence (DNA): TGTACCAGCAGCTTAGGACTAGCGGGGGCCAACTACAATGAGCAGTTCTTC. Translated: CTSSLGLAGANYNEQFF.

The rearrangement uses TRBV15 and TRBJ2-5, with 7 positions matching TRBD2. In germline, CDR1 is LNHNV, CDR2 YYDKDF (reference sequence). CDR3 length equals 15 residues. The ends lost 1 base at V and 2 bases at J; junction bases unmatched: 4. The CDR3 DNA reads TGTGCCACCAGCAGAGGGGCTAGCGGACAAGAGACCCAGTACTTC. It translates to CATSRGASGQETQYF. The entire variable domain, with the rest obtained from reference TRBV15 and TRBJ2-5, is as follows: DAMVIQNPRYQVTQFGKPVTLSCSQTLNHNVMYWYQQKSSQAPKLLFHYYDKDFNNEADTPDNFQSRRPNTSFCFLDIRSPGLGDTAMYLCATSRGASGQETQYFGPGTRLLVL.

The chain combines TRBV7-9 with TRBJ1-2, with D uncertain. The CDR3 runs 14 residues. Germline lookup yields CDR1 SEHNR and CDR2 FQNEAQ (reference sequence). V dropped 1 base and J dropped 5 bases, with 11 bases sitting between them. The CDR3 DNA follows: TGTGCCAGCAGCTTAGTATTGGCGGGGTATGGCTACACCTTC. Translating gives CASSLVLAGYGYTF.

Ten or more counts support this clonotype. This chain uses TRBV29-1 with TRBJ1-2; possibly TRBD1 for D (6 bases). Germline lookup yields CDR1 SQVTM and CDR2 ANQGSEA. CDR3 size: 11 residues. The ends were cut back, 5 bases at V and 6 bases at J, with 10 bases in the middle. CDR3 in DNA: TGCAGCGTTAAGGGGGTCGATGGCTACACCTTC. It translates to CSVKGVDGYTF.

The CDR3 protein is CAISDRAFGQPQHF. CDR3 DNA: TGTGCCATCAGTGATAGGGCCTTCGGGCAGCCCCAGCATTTT. The rearrangement links TRBV10-3 to TRBJ1-5, with no clear D. CDR1 and CDR2 (germline): ENHRY, SYGVKD. The germline V and J ends were trimmed by 3 bases and 7 bases, with 13 bases remaining between them. The CDR3 loop spans 14 amino acids.

This chain joins TRBV29-1 and TRBJ2-1; D might be TRBD1 (6 bases). The CDR3 totals 13 residues. Germline CDR1 reads SQVTM; CDR2 reads ANQGSEA. Trimming removed 4 bases at V and 9 bases at J, with 16 bases between. CDR3 amino acids: CSVGGGVLGEQFF. CDR3 coding DNA: TGCAGCGTTGGAGGGGGAGTTCTTGGTGAGCAGTTCTTC.

The V call is TRBV18, the J call TRBJ1-1; the D is unclear. The CDR3 spans 15 residues. V was clipped by 2 bases and J by 3 bases, with 13 bases between them. The V gene's germline CDR1 is KGHSH and CDR2 LQKENI. CDR3 amino acids: CASSPGIQEDTEAFF. CDR3 nucleotides: TGTGCCAGCTCACCAGGGATTCAGGAGGACACTGAAGCTTTCTTT. Together with reference TRBV18 and TRBJ1-1, the CDR3 gives the full variable domain: NAGVMQNPRHLVRRRGQEARLRCSPMKGHSHVYWYRQLPEEGLKFMVYLQKENIIDESGMPKERFSAEFPKEGPSILRIQQVVRGDSAAYFCASSPGIQEDTEAFFGQGTRLTVV.

About this clonotype: A much more abundant neighbour one base away suggests this may be a read error. The chain joins TRBV12-3 or TRBV12-4 to TRBJ1-2; the D is unclear. This CDR3 contains 13 residues. CDR3: CAGRPDGNYGYTF. The CDR3 DNA reads TGTGCCGGCAGACCCGACGGAAACTATGGCTACACCTTC.

The chain carries TRBV20-1 and TRBJ1-4, with D perhaps matching TRBD1 (5 bases). V dropped 5 bases and J dropped 8 bases, with 24 bases sitting between them. CDR1 is DFQATT and CDR2 is SNEGSKA in the germline V gene (reference sequence). The CDR3 extends over 16 amino acids. CDR3 nucleotides: TGCAGTGCTTTCAGACCCGGGGGACTAGAAGAGGAAAAACTGTTTTTT. Protein product: CSAFRPGGLEEEKLFF.

J is TRBJ2-1 and V is TRBV29-1; D is ambiguous. Trimming removed 7 bases at V and 7 bases at J, with 11 bases between. The germline gives CDR1 SQVTM, CDR2 ANQGSEA. CDR3 length: 11 amino acids. The CDR3 region is CSGLVGNEQFF. In nucleotides, the CDR3 is TGCAGCGGCCTCGTCGGGAATGAGCAGTTCTTC.

The V and J genes are TRBV5-1 and TRBJ1-4, with D possibly matching TRBD1 (5 bases). Germline V gene data show CDR1 as SGHRS and CDR2 as YFSETQ. CDR3 size: 17 residues. Trimming shortened V by 4 bases and J by 8 bases, and 24 bases separated the two germline ends. CDR3 sequence reads: CASSLTSGGTRGEKLFF. DNA of the CDR3: TGCGCCAGCAGCCTAACCTCCGGGGGGACCAGAGGGGAAAAACTGTTTTTT.

The chain couples TRBV5-1 to TRBJ1-2; D ambiguous. The CDR3 totals 13 residues. The ends were cut back, 3 bases at V and 8 bases at J, with 14 bases in the middle. Germline V lookup: CDR1 SGHRS, CDR2 YFSETQ. The CDR3 region has the DNA TGCGCCAGCAGCTCGCAGACCCCGGGAGGCTACACCTTC. The encoded protein is CASSSQTPGGYTF.

With regard to this clonotype: A junction boundary mismatches the germline segment, possibly from a read error. This chain links TRBV12-3 or TRBV12-4 with TRBJ2-3; D might be TRBD2 (6 bases). The CDR3 is 13 amino acids. CDR3 sequence reads: CATRGSSTDAQYF. CDR3 bases: TGTGCGACACGGGGGTCCAGCACAGATGCGCAGTATTTT.

The V gene is TRBV9, the J gene TRBJ2-1; 10 bases are a match to TRBD2. The CDR3 runs 18 residues. Germline V gene sequence: CDR1 SGDLS, CDR2 YYNGEE. The V and J ends lost 4 bases and 5 bases, in that order; junction bases with no gene match: 15. This CDR3 reads CASSPSAPLAGRHNEQFF. The DNA for the CDR3 is TGTGCCAGCAGCCCCAGTGCCCCACTAGCGGGGCGCCACAATGAGCAGTTCTTC.

The chain recombines TRBV21-1 with TRBJ1-5. TRBV21-1 has pseudogene status. The CDR3 extends over 16 amino acids. The CDR3 DNA sequence: TGTGCCAGCAGCCCGCGTAGGCAGGACTACAATCAGCCCCAGCATTTT. Amino acid sequence: CASSPRRQDYNQPQHF.

V usage is TRBV7-9 and J usage is TRBJ2-5, with a weak D call TRBD2 (7 bases). Looked up from germline, CDR1 is SEHNR and CDR2 is FQNEAQ (reference sequence). Trimming cost V 2 bases and J 1 base, with 14 bases left between them. The CDR3 covers 16 residues. In nucleotides, the CDR3 is TGTGCCAGCAGCTTAAGGAGGGGGGGCATCCAAGAGACCCAGTACTTC. Encoded protein: CASSLRRGGIQETQYF.

A few counts support this clonotype. V is TRBV5-1 and J is TRBJ1-2, with 7 bases fitting TRBD1. Trimming removed 0 bases from V and 5 bases from J; junction bases left unmatched: 10. Germline V lookup: CDR1 SGHRS, CDR2 YFSETQ. This CDR3 has 16 amino acids. This CDR3 is CASSLDASTGVYGYTF. The CDR3 nucleotides are TGCGCCAGCAGCTTGGACGCCTCTACAGGGGTATATGGCTACACCTTC.

This clonotype was seen only a few times. The chain employs TRBV15 and TRBJ1-2; D might be TRBD1 (5 bases). Per germline, CDR1 LNHNV and CDR2 YYDKDF (reference sequence). The CDR3 covers 15 residues. The V gene lost 0 bases and the J gene lost 4 bases, with 12 bases spanning the gap. Here the CDR3 reads CATSRDGTDLYGYTF. For the CDR3, the DNA is TGTGCCACCAGCAGAGACGGGACGGACCTCTATGGCTACACCTTC.

V is TRBV7-9 and J is TRBJ1-1, with 7 bases that match TRBD1. Germline CDR1 reads SEHNR; CDR2 reads FQNEAQ (reference sequence). Germline trimming cut 2 bases from V and 4 bases from J; bases unmatched to any gene: 4. The CDR3 consists of 14 residues. CDR3 coding DNA: TGTGCCAGCAGCTTAAACAGGGGTAGCACTGAAGCTTTCTTT. Translated: CASSLNRGSTEAFF.

This clonotype came up a few times. This chain uses TRBV5-1 with TRBJ1-4; D unclear. Between the trimmed V and J ends, which lost 0 bases and 4 bases, there was a span of 10 bases. Looked up from germline, CDR1 is SGHRS and CDR2 is YFSETQ. There are 15 residues in the CDR3. Here the CDR3 reads CASSLAGSSNEKLFF. In nucleotides, the CDR3 is TGCGCCAGCAGCTTGGCAGGCAGTAGTAATGAAAAACTGTTTTTT.

The chain couples TRBV19 to TRBJ2-2; 8 bases fit TRBD1. Losses at the gene ends were 1 base for V and 6 bases for J; bases not matched to a gene: 4. CDR1 and CDR2 (germline): LNHDA, SQIVND (reference sequence). The CDR3 has 15 residues. CDR3 in DNA: TGTGCCAGTAGTATAGGATGGACAGGGTCCGGGGAGCTGTTTTTT. It translates to CASSIGWTGSGELFF. Filled out from reference TRBV19 and TRBJ2-2, the complete variable domain reads DGGITQSPKYLFRKEGQNVTLSCEQNLNHDAMYWYRQDPGQGLRLIYYSQIVNDFQKGDIAEGYSVSREKKESFPLTVTSAQKNPTAFYLCASSIGWTGSGELFFGEGSRLTVL.

This clonotype was counted only a few times. The chain links TRBV6-1 to TRBJ2-7; no firm D call. The length of the CDR3 is 13 residues. V lost 2 bases and J 3 bases, leaving 8 bases between the germline ends. Germline V gene data show CDR1 as MNHNS and CDR2 as SASEGT. CDR3 loop: CASSEHPSYEQYF. The CDR3 DNA reads as TGTGCCAGCAGTGAACACCCCAGCTACGAGCAGTACTTC.

This clonotype occurred a few times. The chain combines TRBV7-2 with TRBJ2-1, with D perhaps being TRBD1 or TRBD2 (6 bases each). Between the trimmed V and J ends, which lost 1 base and 8 bases, there was a span of 12 bases. The CDR3 consists of 14 residues. Germline CDR1 reads SGHTA; CDR2 reads FQGNSA. DNA of the CDR3: TGTGCCAGCAGCTTAGAACGGGGGCGCGATGAGCAGTTCTTC. This translates into CASSLERGRDEQFF.

This chain links TRBV20-1 with TRBJ2-1; D perhaps matches TRBD2 (6 bases). The CDR3 contains 15 residues. V was shortened by 5 bases and J by 0 bases, with 14 bases between the two germline ends. Germline V CDR1 and CDR2: DFQATT, SNEGSKA (reference sequence). CDR3 amino acids: CSAPLGGGSYNEQFF. The CDR3 region has the DNA TGCAGTGCTCCCCTCGGGGGAGGCTCCTACAATGAGCAGTTCTTC.

This clonotype has more than one count but fewer than ten. The chain is built from TRBV7-2 and TRBJ2-5; 10 bases are a match to TRBD1. CDR3 size: 15 residues. Germline V gene lookup returns CDR1 SGHTA and CDR2 FQGNSA. The V gene end was trimmed by 7 bases and the J gene end by 5 bases; junction bases not matched to a gene: 10. CDR3 DNA: TGTGCCAGCATACCGCGACAGGGGGCGCGGGAGACCCAGTACTTC. Protein: CASIPRQGARETQYF.

The rearrangement uses TRBV7-9 and TRBJ1-5, with 11 bases lining up with TRBD1. V gave up 5 bases and J gave up 1 base; unmatched junction bases: 4. The CDR3 consists of 16 residues. Germline V lookup: CDR1 SEHNR, CDR2 FQNEAQ (reference sequence). Here the CDR3 reads CASSRTGGGSNQPQHF. CDR3 nucleotides: TGTGCCAGCAGCCGGACAGGGGGCGGGAGCAATCAGCCCCAGCATTTT.

This clonotype was found many times. The rearrangement uses TRBV6-1 and TRBJ2-7; possible D gene TRBD1, 6 bases. Germline V gene data show CDR1 as MNHNS and CDR2 as SASEGT. Deletions cut 1 base from V and 5 bases from J, with 18 bases between. This CDR3 is 16 amino acids long. The CDR3 is CASSEVPGVIENEQYF. The CDR3, as DNA: TGTGCCAGCAGTGAAGTGCCAGGGGTAATCGAGAACGAGCAGTACTTC.

V is TRBV4-3 and J is TRBJ1-2; 7 nucleotides line up with TRBD1. The ends lost 3 bases at V and 5 bases at J; junction bases unmatched: 9. The CDR3 length is 15 residues. Germline V gene data show CDR1 as LGHNA and CDR2 as YSLEER. CDR3 DNA sequence: TGCGCCAGCAGCCACCTCACAGGGGTATCATATGGCTACACCTTC. Residues: CASSHLTGVSYGYTF.

V usage is TRBV12-3 or TRBV12-4 and J usage is TRBJ2-3, with D possibly matching TRBD2 (6 bases). Trimming left V 3 bases short and J 2 bases short, with 15 bases between. The CDR3 length is 16 residues. For the CDR3, the DNA is TGTGCCAGCAGTTTTTCGGCGGGGAGGTTCACAGATACGCAGTATTTT. Translated: CASSFSAGRFTDTQYF.

This clonotype was detected many times. This chain uses TRBV6-6 with TRBJ2-7; 7 positions match TRBD1. Trimming cost V 3 bases and J 2 bases; bases outside gene matches: 7. Per germline, CDR1 MNHNY and CDR2 SVGAGI (reference sequence). The CDR3 spans 15 residues. The CDR3 sequence: CASSYSTGKAYEQYF. In nucleotides, the CDR3 is TGTGCCAGCAGTTATTCGACAGGGAAGGCCTACGAGCAGTACTTC.